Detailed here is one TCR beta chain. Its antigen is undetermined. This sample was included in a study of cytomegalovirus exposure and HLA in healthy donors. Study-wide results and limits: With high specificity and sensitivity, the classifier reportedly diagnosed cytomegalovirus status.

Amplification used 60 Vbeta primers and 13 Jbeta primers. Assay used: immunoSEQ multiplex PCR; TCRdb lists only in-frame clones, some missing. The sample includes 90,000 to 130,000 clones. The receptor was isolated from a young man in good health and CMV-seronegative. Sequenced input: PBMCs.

CDR3: CASSPVIAGTGAGNTIYF. The CDR3 DNA follows: TGTGCCAGCTCACCTGTGATTGCCGGGACAGGGGCTGGAAACACCATATATTTT. The chain carries TRBV18 and TRBJ1-3; 10 positions agree with TRBD1. There are 18 residues in the CDR3. Unmatched junction bases numbered 10, after V lost 3 bases and J lost 2 bases. CDR1 KGHSH and CDR2 LQKENI come from the germline V gene.